This T cell receptor beta chain was recovered during a study of monozygotic twins with inflammatory bowel disease. TCRdb re-called the 5' RACE reads and catalogs CDR3 proteins one per entry, DNA excluded. The sample data list around 410,000 distinct CDR3 sequences. The clonotype originates from a human donor with ulcerative colitis or Crohn's disease, or a healthy co-twin of an affected twin (not recorded which). The sequenced sample was blood.

CDR3 residues: CASSQTSGKVYEQYF. This chain links TRBV28 with TRBJ2-7; TCRdb's D call of TRBD2 is untestable without DNA. The germline V gene encodes CDR1 MDHEN and CDR2 SYDVKM. This CDR3 is 15 amino acids long.